The sequence of this T cell receptor beta chain was determined in a study of blood T cells in healthy people across ages (dated by TCRdb to between 2015 and 2016). Study-wide context: In model experiments, template switching captured about one uniquely barcoded TCR beta cDNA molecule for every two T cells. To track age-related changes in TCR beta repertoire diversity, the study relied on deep sequencing normalized with unique cDNA molecular identifiers. Four age groups were formed from the donors: young (average roughly 15 years), middle-aged (just under 40), aged (62) and long-lived (more than 75). Using the same blood draw, the study looked at two additional independent replicas of 1 million unique cDNA reads for two donors, one aged 18 to 30 and the other aged 80 or older.

Notes on this clonotype: The antigen it recognizes is unknown. No per-base quality is available; no much larger clone lies one base away.

Donors were approximately 42 systemically healthy Caucasian individuals from Russia aged 6 to 90 years. Each donor gave 8 to 10 milliliters of peripheral blood, collected into EDTA-treated Vacutainer tubes. PBMCs were isolated by Ficoll-Paque density-gradient centrifugation, with at least 6 million obtained per sample. Total RNA was extracted from PBMCs with Trizol reagent, with at least 5.5 micrograms obtained per sample. Naive CD45RAhigh/CD27high T cell percentages were measured by flow cytometry on a PBMC aliquot from every donor. Between the V and J ends, shortened by 11 bases and 5 bases respectively, the junction contains 12 bases. CDR1 and CDR2 were assigned from the germline V gene (reference sequence) as SEHNR and FQNEAQ. Including cysteine and phenylalanine, the CDR3 has 11 amino acids. The read is trimmed to its CDR3 DNA, 33 bases read in frame from base 1. Receptor amplification or capture employed 5' RACE. Sequencing was carried out with an Illumina HiSeq 2500. A second roughly 7 to 12 cycle PCR used a sample-barcoded 5' primer and a J-beta primer mix. A unique molecular identifier was introduced onto each TCR beta cDNA molecule by a template-switch 5' adaptor carrying 12 random nucleotides. Each sample yielded at least 2.5 million CDR3-containing paired-end reads. All of the RNA was converted into first-strand cDNA using the Mint cDNA synthesis kit, with a TRBC-specific oligonucleotide serving as the primer. All cDNA was treated with uracil-DNA glycosylase and then went through a first 18-cycle PCR with the universal primers M1SS and BC2_uni_R. The authors' pipeline ran thus. For normalization, 1 million high-quality reads, each with a distinct molecular identifier, were randomly selected from each sample. Reads sharing molecular identifiers were discarded rather than binned into consensus sequences. CDR3 identification, clonotype clustering and error correction used MiTCR with a Q25 quality threshold and the strictest error-elimination algorithm. A nonparametric unseen species model with Euler transformation was used to estimate lower-bound total TCR beta diversity. TCRdb handled the public reads itself, with Q25 trimming in fastp and clone calling in MiXCR, and kept productive beta chains. CDR3 protein duplicates are merged, each entry listing the most common genes and DNA. What appears here as the V and J calls and clone size reflects TCRdb's work, not the paper's. The sample table lists more than 500,000 distinct CDR3 sequences, about a quarter of them with a count of one. The ten most abundant clones make up over 3.5% of the sample.

Study-wide findings and limitations: Compared with the aged group, more naive CD4+ T cells, fewer expanded clones and increased TCR diversity were shown by the long-lived group, suggesting age selection. Because the CMV infection status of the donors was unknown, age-related changes in expanded clonotypes may potentially have been confounded. As age increased, observed TCR beta diversity per million T cells dropped in a roughly linear way, and a significant reduction was already evident by age approximately 40. There was a strong correlation between observed TCR beta diversity and the percentage of naive T cells measured by flow cytometry. Estimates of total diversity based on one million sequenced T cells were regarded as lower bounds and as underestimates. Because profiling used bulk unsorted PBMCs, naive and antigen-experienced compartments could not be compared conclusively.

These data also featured in a second study, about T cells of mothers and their children. The second study's authors report: Nine systemically healthy Caucasian individuals, comprising three mothers and their six children, were included as donors. cDNA synthesis consumed the entire amount of extracted RNA, loaded at roughly 1.5 ug RNA in each 15 ul reaction. In the second PCR, sample barcodes and 2-4 random nucleotides were introduced via the M1S primer. Each mother yielded over 8.5 million TCR beta CDR3 reads and each child 2.5 million to 3.5 million reads. Thymic selection similarly shapes TCR recombination output in related and unrelated pairs, with minor effect from inherited differences. Related mother-child pairs always showed normalized repertoire overlap that was slightly higher than in unrelated mother-child pairs, though the difference was never significant. Persistent microchimeric T cell clones were not detected, at a sensitivity of about 99 clones per million clonotypes. In the study, deep NGS was used to compare the TCR beta repertoires of mothers and children, and features distinguishing related mother-child pairs from unrelated individuals were sought. On average, the children were approximately 11 +/- 4 years old, while the mothers were approximately 40 +/- 4 years old. Libraries were sequenced on Illumina HiSeq 2000 with 100+100 nt paired-end reads after adapter ligation with NEBNext reagents. To prevent cross-contamination, the mother and child libraries were prepared one month apart and sequenced in separate runs. For each donor, between roughly 500,000 and 2,300,000 distinct TCR beta clonotypes were identified. Naive TCR beta clonotypes were estimated from low-frequency clonotypes matched to each donor's FACS-determined naive share, without sorting.

The sample consisted of blood. The sequence was obtained from a boy between 2 and 15 years old in good health. The chain is assembled from TRBV7-9 and TRBJ2-5, with the D gene not clear enough to name. The sequence in DNA is TGTGCCGGCCCCGCAGGCGAGACCCAGTACTTC. Translated, this gives CAGPAGETQYF.